Each of the 18 T cell receptor beta chains below was sequenced from the same sample in a study of shared clonotypes between healthy human individuals. Clones were sequenced by immunoSEQ multiplex PCR, and TCRdb holds only the in-frame ones, with some missing. Of about 1 million clones listed, under 80% are singletons. The source material was memory CD4+ T cells sorted from blood. Subset denoted: CD45RA-negative fraction. These receptors came from a man aged 18 to 30 in good health.

V and J are TRBV25-1 and TRBJ1-6; possibly TRBD1 for D (6 bases). The germline V and J ends were trimmed by 5 bases and 4 bases, with 21 bases remaining between them. Germline lookup yields CDR1 MGHDK and CDR2 SYGVNS. There are 18 residues in the CDR3. The CDR3 region is CASSNFLQGPVYNSPLHF. In nucleotides, the CDR3 is TGTGCCAGCAGTAATTTCCTCCAGGGGCCGGTGTATAATTCACCCCTCCACTTT.

The V call is TRBV9, the J call TRBJ2-3; 8 nucleotides align to TRBD2. V was clipped by 0 bases and J by 2 bases; unmatched bases: 5. Germline assignment: CDR1 SGDLS and CDR2 YYNGEE. The CDR3 length is 16 residues. As DNA, the CDR3 is TGTGCCAGCAGCGTAGCGGGAGGGAGAAACACAGATACGCAGTATTTT. Residues: CASSVAGGRNTDTQYF.

The chain joins TRBV2 to TRBJ1-1, with D possibly matching TRBD1 (5 bases). Trimming shortened V by 4 bases and J by 11 bases, and 14 bases separated the two germline ends. This CDR3 comprises 12 residues. CDR1 SNHLY and CDR2 FYNNEI come from the germline V gene. CDR3 DNA sequence: TGTGCCAGCAGTGTCGGTCTGGGGCAGGCTTTCTTT. Protein sequence: CASSVGLGQAFF.

About this clone: Within the sample, other DNA sequences also encode this same CDR3. This sequence joins TRBV19 and TRBJ2-3; tentatively, D is TRBD1 (5 bases). Looked up from germline, CDR1 is LNHDA and CDR2 is SQIVND (reference sequence). The V end was cut by 3 bases, the J end by 7 bases, with 8 bases between. The CDR3 is 12 residues long. The CDR3 loop reads CASSIDSYTQYF. In DNA, the CDR3 is TGTGCCAGTAGTATTGACAGCTATACGCAGTATTTT.

The V call is TRBV2, the J call TRBJ2-1; possible D gene TRBD1, 8 bases. Trimming pared 5 bases from V and 5 bases from J, leaving 22 bases between. The germline V gene has CDR1 SNHLY and CDR2 FYNNEI. CDR3 size: 17 residues. As DNA, the CDR3 is TGTGCCAGCAGTTCCCATCTAATTACAGGGGGGGACAATGAGCAGTTCTTC. It specifies CASSSHLITGGDNEQFF.

The CDR3 reads CASSILAGVGDEQFF. CDR3 bases: TGTGCCAGCAGCATACTAGCGGGAGTGGGGGATGAGCAGTTCTTC. The chain links TRBV7-6 to TRBJ2-1; TRBD2 matches 11 bases. Germline V gene data show CDR1 as SGHVS and CDR2 as FNYEAQ. V trimming: 5 bases; J trimming: 8 bases; junction bases outside the gene matches: 8. This CDR3 contains 15 residues. The full variable domain, its missing parts supplied by reference TRBV7-6 and TRBJ2-1, is GAGVSQSPRYKVTKRGQDVALRCDPISGHVSLYWYRQALGQGPEFLTYFNYEAQQDKSGLPNDRFSAERPEGSISTLTIQRTEQRDSAMYRCASSILAGVGDEQFFGPGTRLTVL.

This rearrangement joins TRBV19 to TRBJ1-1; D remains unclear. The germline gives CDR1 LNHDA, CDR2 SQIVND (reference sequence). Trimming cost V 8 bases and J 2 bases, with 18 bases left between them. The CDR3 is 15 amino acids. CDR3 amino acids: CASRPGSHVNTEAFF. The CDR3 region has the DNA TGTGCCAGTCGCCCCGGCTCCCACGTAAACACTGAAGCTTTCTTT.

The rearrangement joins TRBV27 to TRBJ2-7; D is uncertain. Germline assignment: CDR1 MNHEY and CDR2 SMNVEV (reference sequence). The CDR3 length is 13 residues. The V gene lost 2 bases and the J gene lost 4 bases, with 9 bases spanning the gap. The CDR3 DNA reads TGTGCCAGCAGTTTAAGGACCGAGTACGAGCAGTACTTC. Its translation is CASSLRTEYEQYF.

The chain is built from TRBV18 and TRBJ1-1; tentative D call: TRBD1 (5 bases). Germline V gene lookup returns CDR1 KGHSH and CDR2 LQKENI. Trimming took off 3 bases at V and 6 bases at J, with 11 bases between the two ends. The CDR3 is made up of 13 amino acids. CDR3 amino acids: CASSPQGGPEAFF. For the CDR3, the DNA is TGTGCCAGCTCACCCCAGGGAGGTCCTGAAGCTTTCTTT. The variable domain in full, with the rest retrieved from reference TRBV18 and TRBJ1-1, is NAGVMQNPRHLVRRRGQEARLRCSPMKGHSHVYWYRQLPEEGLKFMVYLQKENIIDESGMPKERFSAEFPKEGPSILRIQQVVRGDSAAYFCASSPQGGPEAFFGQGTRLTVV.

The chain links TRBV6-5 to TRBJ2-1; TRBD2 matches 9 bases. Germline CDR1 MNHEY, CDR2 SVGAGI. The J segment lost 6 bases and the V segment lost 5 bases, leaving 2 bases of the junction unmatched. This CDR3 has 13 residues. The CDR3, as DNA: TGTGCCAGCAGTAATAGCGGGAGCAATGAGCAGTTCTTC. This translates into CASSNSGSNEQFF.

The V gene is TRBV4-2, the J gene TRBJ1-4; no definite D call. CDR1 is LGHNA, CDR2 YNFKEQ, per germline. The V end lost 0 bases, the J end lost 7 bases, and 6 bases lay between the germline ends. The CDR3 totals 13 residues. Written as DNA, the CDR3 is TGTGCCAGCAGCCAAGAGGGTTCTGAAAAACTGTTTTTT. Translation: CASSQEGSEKLFF.

This chain links TRBV5-1 with TRBJ2-7, with D maybe TRBD2 (5 bases). Germline loops: CDR1 SGHRS, CDR2 YFSETQ. V was shortened by 1 base and J by 0 bases, with 11 bases between the two germline ends. The CDR3 has 15 amino acids. The CDR3 coding sequence is TGCGCCAGCAGCTTGTACGGGGAAGCCTCCTACGAGCAGTACTTC. Amino acid sequence: CASSLYGEASYEQYF.

The chain combines TRBV5-4 with TRBJ2-7, with 8 nucleotides matching TRBD1. The CDR3 is made up of 14 amino acids. Germline CDR1 and CDR2: SGHNT and YYREEE (reference sequence). V gave up 0 bases and J gave up 3 bases; unmatched junction bases: 2. The CDR3, as DNA: TGTGCCAGCAGCTTGGAGACAGGGGTCTACGAGCAGTACTTC. Translated, it gives CASSLETGVYEQYF.

V gene TRBV19 combines with J gene TRBJ2-1; 7 bases match TRBD1. The CDR3 has 16 amino acids. Germline assignment: CDR1 LNHDA and CDR2 SQIVND (reference sequence). The V gene end was trimmed by 5 bases and the J gene end by 2 bases; junction bases not matched to a gene: 9. In nucleotides, the CDR3 is TGTGCCAGTAGTCCGAGAGACAGGGTAACCTACAATGAGCAGTTCTTC. It encodes CASSPRDRVTYNEQFF. The full variable domain, with the rest looked up from reference TRBV19 and TRBJ2-1, is DGGITQSPKYLFRKEGQNVTLSCEQNLNHDAMYWYRQDPGQGLRLIYYSQIVNDFQKGDIAEGYSVSREKKESFPLTVTSAQKNPTAFYLCASSPRDRVTYNEQFFGPGTRLTVL.

The V gene is TRBV2, the J gene TRBJ2-7, with D perhaps matching TRBD2 (5 bases). The V end lost 6 bases, the J end lost 3 bases, and 15 bases lay between the germline ends. Germline values: CDR1 SNHLY, CDR2 FYNNEI. The length of the CDR3 is 14 residues. The CDR3 bases are TGTGCCAGCAGGTTGGGCCAGGACTTCTACGAGCAGTACTTC. Protein sequence: CASRLGQDFYEQYF.

As concerns this clone: Other DNA sequences in this sample translate to the same CDR3. This chain links TRBV7-6 with TRBJ2-7; possibly TRBD1 for D (6 bases). V lost 1 base, J lost 6 bases, and 7 bases lay in between. CDR3 length: 12 amino acids. CDR1 and CDR2 (germline): SGHVS, FNYEAQ. For the CDR3, the DNA is TGTGCCAGCAGCTTAGGAGGGGGCGAGCAGTACTTC. It encodes CASSLGGGEQYF.

This clone was recorded once. The chain links TRBV5-1 to TRBJ1-2; TRBD1 aligns across 7 bases. The J segment lost 4 bases and the V segment lost 4 bases, leaving 7 bases of the junction unmatched. Germline CDR1 is SGHRS and CDR2 is YFSETQ. The CDR3 runs 14 residues. In DNA form, the CDR3 reads TGCGCCAGCAGCCCTCGACAGGGAACCTATGGCTACACCTTC. Translation gives CASSPRQGTYGYTF.

Note on this clone: A junction end diverges from the germline sequence, so it may reflect a read error. The chain has TRBV7-2 and TRBJ2-3, with 11 bases aligning to TRBD2. Germline V gives CDR1 SGHTA, CDR2 FQGNSA. The CDR3 loop spans 14 amino acids. DNA for the CDR3: TGTGCCAGCAGCGTAGCGGGAGGGATAGATACGCAGTATTTT. Protein sequence: CASSVAGGIDTQYF.